This TCR beta chain was recovered during a study of blood T cell repertoires in COVID-19. The overall study: There were acute and convalescent COVID-19 samples, and they came from the United States, Italy and Spain. PBMCs, B-cell-depleted T cells, or T cells were the source of the cDNA or gDNA that made up the material.

How the authors handled the data: Amplified reference gene primers provided the basis for estimating nucleated cell counts. Some clones are missing from TCRdb's copy, which holds only in-frame ones; the method was immunoSEQ multiplex PCR. V and J calls and clone size come straight from that table; D and trimming were deduced from the DNA. The table lists about 140,000 clones, approximately 80% of them singletons. The CDR3 runs to 12 residues. V was pared by 5 bases and J by 2 bases, with 7 bases between. The germline gives CDR1 MNHNY, CDR2 SVGAGI (reference sequence). Sequencing was performed on peripheral blood. This chain joins TRBV6-6 and TRBJ2-7; no clear D. The TCR comes from a human donor in a cohort sampled during active COVID-19. The CDR3 DNA is TGTGCCAGCAGTACAGCTACCTACGAGCAGTACTTC. As protein: CASSTATYEQYF.